This is a list of T cell receptor beta chains from one sample in a study of blood T cell repertoires in COVID-19. TCRdb's copy holds only in-frame clones and misses some; the assay was immunoSEQ multiplex PCR. The top ten hold roughly 3.4% of the sample, which has under 200,000 clones, roughly 86% seen once. Sequencing was carried out using peripheral blood. These receptors all stem from a man in his sixties or seventies with acute or convalescent COVID-19. The CDR3 runs from the conserved cysteine through the conserved F or W. A D gene is named only where the DNA matches it firmly. For some rows the clone size is stated as once, few or many, or as a class when expanded; others skip it.

j_call,clone_size,d_call,v_call,cdr3_aa,cdr3_nt
TRBJ1-1,NA,NA,TRBV14,CASSQVTLGTEAFF,TGTGCCAGCAGCCAGGTGACTCTCGGCACTGAAGCTTTCTTT
TRBJ1-6,NA,TRBD1,TRBV18,CASSPMTGNSPLHF,TGTGCCAGCTCACCCATGACAGGGAACTCACCCCTCCACTTT
TRBJ2-1,NA,NA,TRBV19,CASSIEARTLYNEQFF,TGTGCCAGTAGTATAGAAGCAAGGACACTTTACAATGAGCAGTTCTTC
TRBJ2-1,NA,TRBD2,TRBV5-4,CASSLVAGGGNEQFF,TGTGCCAGCAGCTTAGTAGCGGGAGGGGGAAATGAGCAGTTCTTC
TRBJ1-1,NA,TRBD1,TRBV9,CASSLLMGQGADTEAFF,TGTGCCAGCAGCTTATTGATGGGACAGGGGGCGGACACTGAAGCTTTCTTT
TRBJ1-3,NA,NA,TRBV5-6,CASSLRGIGNTIYF,TGTGCCAGCAGCTTAAGAGGGATTGGAAACACCATATATTTT
TRBJ2-7,NA,TRBD2,TRBV18,CASSQSGTTTYEQYF,TGTGCCAGCTCTCAAAGCGGGACTACCACCTACGAGCAGTACTTC
TRBJ2-5,NA,NA,TRBV5-6,CASSLAPAEETQYF,TGTGCCAGCAGCTTGGCCCCGGCGGAAGAGACCCAGTACTTC
TRBJ1-2,NA,NA,TRBV27,CASSFSGGYGYTF,TGTGCCAGCAGTTTTTCGGGGGGCTATGGCTACACCTTC
TRBJ1-6,NA,NA,TRBV2,CASESRGRNSPLHF,TGTGCCAGCGAGAGCCGTGGGAGAAATTCACCCCTCCACTTT
TRBJ1-4,few,NA,TRBV6-4,CASSVEHGNEKLFF,TGTGCCAGCAGCGTGGAGCACGGGAACGAAAAACTGTTTTTT
TRBJ1-3,once,NA,TRBV2,CASSDAGASGNTIYF,TGTGCCAGCAGTGACGCAGGGGCCTCTGGAAACACCATATATTTT
TRBJ2-2,NA,TRBD2,TRBV19,CASSNPTSGGAITGELFF,TGTGCCAGTAGTAACCCGACTAGCGGGGGGGCTATCACCGGGGAGCTGTTTTTT
TRBJ2-2,NA,TRBD2,TRBV11-2,CASSWLPSGVLGELFF,TGTGCCAGCAGCTGGTTGCCTAGCGGGGTCCTCGGGGAGCTGTTTTTT
TRBJ2-1,NA,TRBD2,TRBV27,CASSLLTGGPLDEQFF,TGTGCCAGCAGTTTACTGACGGGAGGGCCTCTGGATGAGCAGTTCTTC
TRBJ2-1,NA,NA,TRBV4-3,CASSQAPGHYNEQFF,TGCGCCAGCAGCCAAGCCCCGGGACACTACAATGAGCAGTTCTTC
TRBJ2-3,once,TRBD1,TRBV4-1,CASSHRRGQGGHTQYF,TGCGCCAGCAGCCACCGCCGGGGACAGGGTGGACATACGCAGTATTTT